A single T cell receptor beta chain is shown here with its context. It lacks a known antigen. These data are taken from a study of synovial regulatory T cells in juvenile arthritis (dated by TCRdb to about 2015). In terms of the full investigation: Of the sequenced patients, a few were therapy-naive, one was treated with methotrexate plus infliximab, several were treated with methotrexate, and one lacked treatment information. Using matched patient samples, the researchers compared TCRbeta CDR3 repertoires across three groups: blood iaTreg cells, other blood Treg cells and synovial fluid Treg cells. Although effector T cell subsets in the cohort were also sequenced for comparisons, the Treg dataset on its own covers only blood and synovial fluid Treg cells. Treg and Teff subsets from eleven to twelve JIA patients with active disease were included in the TCR repertoire comparisons.

Overall study results and their limits: iaTreg TCR repertoires were largely private across patients and partially overlapped with synovial Teff and blood CPL repertoires. Synovial Treg cells shared more CDR3 sequences with iaTreg cells than with other blood Treg cells, and Chao-Jaccard similarity confirmed that synovial Treg cells were more closely related to iaTreg cells. Blood iaTreg cells showed lower TCR diversity than other blood Treg cells, consistent with antigen-driven expansion.

The library was made by the immunoSEQ multiplex PCR assay. TCRbeta CDR3 sequencing was carried out by Adaptive Biotechnologies. The authors' pipeline ran thus. Repertoire similarity used the Chao-modified Jaccard index and median clonotype overlap from 200 random subsamples at equal sample size. The similarity analyses were based on either productive nucleotide sequences or amino acid sequences translated in silico. Repertoires were compared using hierarchical clustering with single linkage and t-SNE, both based on Chao-modified Jaccard distances. Repertoire diversity was assessed with the Renyi index over a range of alpha values after the sample sizes were normalised. TCRdb holds this immuneACCESS table with in-frame rearrangements only. Some clones are missing; in checked studies, unresolved V genes explain under half, and the rest has no known cause. V and J calls and clone size are as listed in that table; D and trimming were resolved from the DNA. The data table for this sample lists roughly 10,000 clones. The ten biggest clones cover just over 0.7% of the sample.

TCR repertoire donors were about 11 juvenile idiopathic arthritis patients with active disease who had not reached inactive disease, 3 polyarticular and 8 oligoarticular. The median age of the TCR-sequenced patients was roughly 12 years (range roughly 2.4-25), and their median disease duration was roughly 7 years (range 0.2-19.1). Samples for TCR repertoire analysis came from two centres in Italy. Peripheral blood mononuclear cells were isolated by Histopaque-1077 density gradient and cryopreserved in around 90% FCS with roughly 10% DMSO. The CDR3 runs 15 residues from the cysteine to the phenylalanine. The DNA is unrecorded. The CDR1 and CDR2 encoded by the germline V gene are ENHRY and SYGVKD.

The receptor's source is a donor between 2 and 35 years old with juvenile idiopathic arthritis. Material for sequencing was Treg cells from blood. This sample's cell subset or site label indicates: remaining (HLA-DR-negative) circulating blood Treg cells. The chain is made from TRBV10-3 and TRBJ1-2; the D call of TRBD1 rests on TCRdb alone, since no DNA is present to check it. The encoded CDR3 is CAISESFTGKSGYTF.